These 11 T cell receptor beta chains came from one sample sequenced in a study of ipilimumab plus nivolumab after autologous stem cell transplantation. Repertoires were generated with immunoSEQ multiplex PCR, while TCRdb's copy carries only in-frame clones and drops some. Of 4,500 to 6,000 clones in the sample, about 63% are singletons; the top ten hold under 30%. The sequences come from PBMCs, collected in a trial of ipilimumab plus nivolumab as post-transplant consolidation. These TCRs come from a male donor with multiple myeloma.

This clone has only a few counts. CDR3 in amino acids: CASTWEARSPLHF. The CDR3 bases are TGTGCCAGCACCTGGGAGGCTCGGTCACCCCTCCACTTT. The chain combines TRBV2 with TRBJ1-6; D remains unclear. Trimming shortened V by 7 bases and J by 10 bases, and 14 bases separated the two germline ends. This CDR3 comprises 13 residues. CDR1 and CDR2 from the germline V gene are SNHLY and FYNNEI.

The chain employs TRBV10-1 and TRBJ2-3; weak D call: TRBD2 (6 bases). Trimming cost V 0 bases and J 3 bases, with 16 bases left between them. Germline values: CDR1 WNHNN, CDR2 SYGVQD (reference sequence). The CDR3 totals 17 residues. In DNA, the CDR3 is TGCGCCAGCAGTGAGTCTAGGGCTAGCGTGACGACAGATACGCAGTATTTT. This codes for CASSESRASVTTDTQYF.

V gene TRBV7-9 combines with J gene TRBJ2-1; 9 positions agree with TRBD2. Looked up from germline, CDR1 is SEHNR and CDR2 is FQNEAQ (reference sequence). The CDR3 runs 13 residues. For the CDR3, the DNA is TGTGCTAGCGGGGGCCAAGATGTAGGTGAGCAGTTCTTC. Encoded protein: CASGGQDVGEQFF.

This rearrangement joins TRBV5-6 to TRBJ2-5; D call uncertain. The V end was cut by 1 base, the J end by 5 bases, with 15 bases between. CDR3 length: 15 amino acids. CDR1 and CDR2 (germline): SGHDT, YYEEEE. The CDR3 sequence is CASSLSYPVGETQYF. CDR3 DNA: TGTGCCAGCAGCTTGAGCTACCCAGTTGGTGAGACCCAGTACTTC. The entire variable domain, with the rest obtained from reference TRBV5-6 and TRBJ2-5, is as follows: DAGVTQSPTHLIKTRGQQVTLRCSPKSGHDTVSWYQQALGQGPQFIFQYYEEEERQRGNFPDRFSGHQFPNYSSELNVNALLLGDSALYLCASSLSYPVGETQYFGPGTRLLVL.

On this clone: One end of the junction does not line up with germline, which may come from a read error. This chain joins TRBV6-6 and TRBJ1-4; D call uncertain. Germline-derived CDR1 and CDR2 are MNHNY and SVGAGI (reference sequence). There are 11 residues in the CDR3. CDR3 sequence (DNA): TGTGCCAGCAGTTACTCTGAGACTATTGTTTTT. Its protein product is CASSYSETIVF.

Of note for this clone: Other DNA sequences in this specimen translate into the identical CDR3. The chain links TRBV11-2 to TRBJ1-5; D might be TRBD1 (5 bases). V lost 3 bases and J lost 4, with 7 bases in between. The germline V gene encodes CDR1 SGHAT and CDR2 FQNNGV. The CDR3 runs 13 residues. This CDR3 reads CASSLGPNQPQHF. Written as DNA, the CDR3 is TGTGCCAGCAGCTTGGGACCGAATCAGCCCCAGCATTTT.

This clone turned up a few times. The V and J genes are TRBV19 and TRBJ2-5; TRBD1 aligns across 9 bases. Judging by the DNA end, TRBJ2-7 fits better; the J call may be wrong. Looked up from germline, CDR1 is LNHDA and CDR2 is SQIVND (reference sequence). The CDR3 is 15 amino acids. The CDR3 DNA reads as TGTGCCAGTAGTATAGATCCCGGGACAGGGTCCGAGCAGTACTTC. It specifies CASSIDPGTGSEQYF.

The chain recombines TRBV28 with TRBJ1-1; D call uncertain. The V gene lost 2 bases and the J gene lost 2 bases, with 9 bases spanning the gap. Germline assignment: CDR1 MDHEN and CDR2 SYDVKM. The CDR3 has 14 residues. The CDR3 here is CASSLTGPNTEAFF. DNA of the CDR3: TGTGCCAGCAGTTTAACGGGCCCTAACACTGAAGCTTTCTTT. Full variable domain (remainder filled in from reference TRBV28 and TRBJ1-1): DVKVTQSSRYLVKRTGEKVFLECVQDMDHENMFWYRQDPGLGLRLIYFSYDVKMKEKGDIPEGYSVSREKKERFSLILESASTNQTSMYLCASSLTGPNTEAFFGQGTRLTVV.

V and J are TRBV6-5 and TRBJ2-7; weak D call: TRBD1 (5 bases). Germline CDR1 is MNHEY and CDR2 is SVGAGI. V was shortened by 5 bases and J by 5 bases, with 13 bases between the two germline ends. The CDR3 loop spans 13 amino acids. Written as DNA, the CDR3 is TGTGCCAGCAGTCCCTCAGGGTACCACGAGCAGTACTTC. It specifies CASSPSGYHEQYF.

Comments on this clone: At one end, the junction sequence differs from germline, possibly due to a read error. The genes are TRBV4-2 and TRBJ1-3, with 7 nucleotides matching TRBD1. The CDR3 consists of 13 residues. CDR1 is LGHNA, CDR2 YNFKEQ, per germline. CDR3 nucleotides: TGTGCCAGCAGCCAAGATCTAGGGGGCCCGGCGGATTTT. Its translation is CASSQDLGGPADF.

The chain joins TRBV9 to TRBJ2-5; TRBD2 matches 15 bases. CDR1 and CDR2 (germline): SGDLS, YYNGEE. The CDR3 runs 17 residues. V dropped 4 bases and J dropped 0; count of bases not matched to a gene: 4. CDR3 sequence: CASSMGLAGGYQETQYF. The CDR3, as DNA: TGTGCCAGCAGCATGGGACTAGCGGGGGGCTACCAAGAGACCCAGTACTTC.